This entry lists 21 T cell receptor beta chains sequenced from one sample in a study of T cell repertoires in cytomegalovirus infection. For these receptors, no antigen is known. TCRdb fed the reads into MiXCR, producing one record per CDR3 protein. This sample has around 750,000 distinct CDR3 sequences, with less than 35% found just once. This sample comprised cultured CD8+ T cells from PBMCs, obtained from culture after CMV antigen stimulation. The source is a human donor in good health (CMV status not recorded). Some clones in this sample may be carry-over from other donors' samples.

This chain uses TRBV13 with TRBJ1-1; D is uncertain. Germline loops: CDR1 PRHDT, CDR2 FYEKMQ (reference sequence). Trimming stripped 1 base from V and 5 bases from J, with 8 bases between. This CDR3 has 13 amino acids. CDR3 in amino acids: CASSLEQRTEAFF. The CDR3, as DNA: TGTGCCAGCAGCTTAGAACAGAGGACTGAAGCTTTCTTT.

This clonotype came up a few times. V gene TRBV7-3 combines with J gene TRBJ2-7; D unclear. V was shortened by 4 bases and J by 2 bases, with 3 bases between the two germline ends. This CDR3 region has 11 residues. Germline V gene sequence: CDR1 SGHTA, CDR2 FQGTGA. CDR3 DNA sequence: TGTGCCAGCAGCTCCCCCTACGAGCAGTACGTC. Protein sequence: CASSSPYEQYV.

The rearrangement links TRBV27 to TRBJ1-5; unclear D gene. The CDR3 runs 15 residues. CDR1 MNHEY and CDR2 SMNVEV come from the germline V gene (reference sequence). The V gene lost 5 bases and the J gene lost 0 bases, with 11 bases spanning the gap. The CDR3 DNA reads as TGTGCCAGCAGTACCCGGGGTTTTAGCAATCAGCCCCAGCATTTT. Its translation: CASSTRGFSNQPQHF.

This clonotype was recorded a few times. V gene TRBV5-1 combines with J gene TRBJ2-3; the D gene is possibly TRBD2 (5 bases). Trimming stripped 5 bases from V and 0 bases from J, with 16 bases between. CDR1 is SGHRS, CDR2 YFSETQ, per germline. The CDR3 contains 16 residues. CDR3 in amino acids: CASRSPATGSTDTQYF. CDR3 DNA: TGCGCCAGCAGAAGTCCGGCGACGGGGAGCACAGATACGCAGTATTTT.

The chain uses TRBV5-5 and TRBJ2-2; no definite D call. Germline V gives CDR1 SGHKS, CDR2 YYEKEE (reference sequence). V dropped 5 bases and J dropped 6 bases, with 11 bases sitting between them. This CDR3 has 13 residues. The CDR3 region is CASRSGLAGELFF. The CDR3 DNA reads TGTGCCAGCAGGTCTGGTTTGGCCGGGGAGCTGTTTTTT.

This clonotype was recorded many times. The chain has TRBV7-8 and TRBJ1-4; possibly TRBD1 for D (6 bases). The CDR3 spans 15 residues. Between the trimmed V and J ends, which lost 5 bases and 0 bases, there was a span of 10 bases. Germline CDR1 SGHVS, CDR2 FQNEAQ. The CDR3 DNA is TGTGCCAGCAGCCGCTCAGGGGCAACTAATGAAAAACTGTTTTTT. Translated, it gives CASSRSGATNEKLFF. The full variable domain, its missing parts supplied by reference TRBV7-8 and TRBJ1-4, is GAGVSQSPRYKVAKRGQDVALRCDPISGHVSLFWYQQALGQGPEFLTYFQNEAQLDKSGLPSDRFFAERPEGSVSTLKIQRTQQEDSAVYLCASSRSGATNEKLFFGSGTQLSVL.

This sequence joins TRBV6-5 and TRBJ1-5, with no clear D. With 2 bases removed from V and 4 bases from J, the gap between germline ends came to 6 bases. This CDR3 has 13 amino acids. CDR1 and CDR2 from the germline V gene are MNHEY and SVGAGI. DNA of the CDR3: TGTGCCAGCAGTTACGCCGAGAATCAGCCCCAGCATTTT. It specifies CASSYAENQPQHF.

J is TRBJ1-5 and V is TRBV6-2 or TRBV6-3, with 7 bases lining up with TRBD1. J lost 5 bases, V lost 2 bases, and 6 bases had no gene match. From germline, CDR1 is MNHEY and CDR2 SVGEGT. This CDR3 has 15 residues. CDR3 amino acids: CASSYRGRRDQPQHF. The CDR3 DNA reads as TGTGCCAGCAGTTACAGGGGGCGCAGGGATCAGCCCCAGCATTTT.

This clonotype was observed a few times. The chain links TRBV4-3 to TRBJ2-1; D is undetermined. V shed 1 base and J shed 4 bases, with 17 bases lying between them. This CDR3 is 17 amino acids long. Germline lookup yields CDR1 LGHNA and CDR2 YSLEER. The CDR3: CASSQGTGSPLYNEQFF. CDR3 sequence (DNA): TGCGCCAGCAGCCAAGGTACCGGGTCCCCCCTTTACAATGAGCAGTTCTTC.

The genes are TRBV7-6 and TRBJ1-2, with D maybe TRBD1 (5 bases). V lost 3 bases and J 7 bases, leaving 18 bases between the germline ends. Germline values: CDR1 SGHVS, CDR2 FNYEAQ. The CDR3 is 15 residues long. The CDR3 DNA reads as TGTGCCAGCAGCTTGGGGCCCCAGGCTGGAAGTGGCTACACCTTC. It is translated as CASSLGPQAGSGYTF.

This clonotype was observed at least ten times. The CDR3 here is CASSPPSVGKVNQPQHF. CDR3 DNA: TGTGCCAGCAGCCCCCCGTCTGTGGGCAAGGTAAATCAGCCCCAGCATTTT. The genes are TRBV7-8 and TRBJ1-5; no clear D. The ends were cut back, 5 bases at V and 4 bases at J, with 21 bases in the middle. The length of the CDR3 is 17 residues. CDR1 is SGHVS, CDR2 FQNEAQ, per germline.

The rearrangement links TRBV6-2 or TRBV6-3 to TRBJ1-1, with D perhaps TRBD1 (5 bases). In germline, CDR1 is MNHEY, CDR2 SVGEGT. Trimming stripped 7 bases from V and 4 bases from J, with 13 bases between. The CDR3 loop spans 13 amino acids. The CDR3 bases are TGTGCCAGCAACCCGGGGCACATCACTGAAGCTTTCTTT. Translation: CASNPGHITEAFF.

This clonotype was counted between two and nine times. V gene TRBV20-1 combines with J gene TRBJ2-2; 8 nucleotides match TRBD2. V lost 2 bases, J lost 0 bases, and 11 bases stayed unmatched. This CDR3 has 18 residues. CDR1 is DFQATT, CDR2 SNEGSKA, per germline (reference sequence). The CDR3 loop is CSARRHGGAEPNTGELFF. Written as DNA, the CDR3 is TGCAGTGCTAGACGTCACGGGGGGGCCGAGCCGAACACCGGGGAGCTGTTTTTT.

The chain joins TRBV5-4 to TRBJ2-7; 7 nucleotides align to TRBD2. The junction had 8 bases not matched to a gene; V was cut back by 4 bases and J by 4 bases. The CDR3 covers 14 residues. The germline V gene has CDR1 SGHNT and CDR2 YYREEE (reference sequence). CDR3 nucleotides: TGTGCCAGCAGCAATAGCGGGTCTTGGTACGAGCAGTACGTC. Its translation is CASSNSGSWYEQYV.

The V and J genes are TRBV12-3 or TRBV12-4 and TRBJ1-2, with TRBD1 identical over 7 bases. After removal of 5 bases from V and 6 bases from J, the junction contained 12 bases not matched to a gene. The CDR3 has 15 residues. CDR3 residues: CASSPGGTAWDGYTF. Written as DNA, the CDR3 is TGTGCCAGCAGTCCGGGAGGGACAGCGTGGGATGGCTACACCTTC.

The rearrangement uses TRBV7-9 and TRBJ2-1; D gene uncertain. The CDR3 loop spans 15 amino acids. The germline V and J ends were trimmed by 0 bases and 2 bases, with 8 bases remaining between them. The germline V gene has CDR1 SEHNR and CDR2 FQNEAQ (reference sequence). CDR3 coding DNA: TGTGCCAGCAGCTTAGCGGCAGGACCCTACAATGAGCAGTTCTTC. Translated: CASSLAAGPYNEQFF.

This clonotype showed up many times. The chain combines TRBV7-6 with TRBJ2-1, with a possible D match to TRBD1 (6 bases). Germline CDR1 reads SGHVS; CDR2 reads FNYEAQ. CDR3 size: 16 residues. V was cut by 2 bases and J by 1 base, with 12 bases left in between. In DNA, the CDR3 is TGTGCCAGCAGCTTATTGTTGGGGGCATCCTACAATGAGCAGTTCTTC. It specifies CASSLLLGASYNEQFF.

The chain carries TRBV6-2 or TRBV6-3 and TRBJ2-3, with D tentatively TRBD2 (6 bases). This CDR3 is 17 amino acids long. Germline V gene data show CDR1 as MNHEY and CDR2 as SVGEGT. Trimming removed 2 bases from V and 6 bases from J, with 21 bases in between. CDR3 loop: CASSYEVGGEWRDTQYF. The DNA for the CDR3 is TGTGCCAGCAGTTACGAAGTCGGCGGGGAATGGAGGGATACGCAGTATTTT.

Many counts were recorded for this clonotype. The DNA for the CDR3 is TGTGCCAGCAGCTTAGCTTCGCCGGGGACCGGGGAGCTGTTTTTT. Protein sequence: CASSLASPGTGELFF. The rearrangement joins TRBV7-6 to TRBJ2-2, with D maybe TRBD2 (5 bases). Deletions cut 0 bases from V and 5 bases from J, with 10 bases between. This CDR3 contains 15 residues. Germline values: CDR1 SGHVS, CDR2 FNYEAQ.

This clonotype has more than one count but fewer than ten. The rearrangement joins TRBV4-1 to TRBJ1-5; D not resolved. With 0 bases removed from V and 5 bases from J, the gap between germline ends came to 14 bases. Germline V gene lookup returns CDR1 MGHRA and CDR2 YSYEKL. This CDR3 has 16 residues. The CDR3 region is CASSQDPQDFYQPQHF. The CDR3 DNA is TGCGCCAGCAGCCAAGATCCCCAGGACTTTTATCAGCCCCAGCATTTT.

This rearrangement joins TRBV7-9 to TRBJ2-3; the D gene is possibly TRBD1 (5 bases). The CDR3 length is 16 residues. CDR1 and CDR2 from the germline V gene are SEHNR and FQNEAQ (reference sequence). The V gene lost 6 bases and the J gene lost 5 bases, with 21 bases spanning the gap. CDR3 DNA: TGTGCCAGCAGAGGGTTGGACAAGGGGTTTAAAGATACGCAGTATTTT. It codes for CASRGLDKGFKDTQYF.